A selection of T cell receptor beta chains follows, all from one sample in a study of OX40 agonist ivuxolimab in advanced cancers. Clones were read by immunoSEQ multiplex PCR, and TCRdb kept only the in-frame ones, dropping some. This table has 55,000 to 65,000 clones, around 85% appearing once. The source material was CD4+ or CD8+ T cells sorted from blood, sampled in a trial of the OX40 agonist ivuxolimab. These receptors were collected from an adult with an advanced solid tumor such as melanoma, head and neck, liver or kidney cancer. The CDR3 runs from the conserved cysteine through the conserved F or W. Fields, in order: J gene, V gene, D gene, clone size, CDR3 DNA, CDR3 protein. A D gene is named only where the DNA matches it firmly. The size field is filled for only some rows; it gives once, few, many or a size class.

TRBJ1-2	TRBV10-3	TRBD1	few	TGTGCCATCAGTGAGCCGACTCAAGGACAGGGGGCCTATGGCTACACCTTC	CAISEPTQGQGAYGYTF
TRBJ2-1	TRBV18	NA	NA	TGTGCCAGCTCACCACCCCAGAGCTCCTACAATGAGCAGTTCTTC	CASSPPQSSYNEQFF
TRBJ1-4	TRBV11-2	NA	once	TGTGCCAGCAGCTTGGAGGGGAGGGGTGAAAAACTGTTTTTT	CASSLEGRGEKLFF
TRBJ2-2	TRBV28	TRBD2	NA	TGTGCCAGCAGCCCGGGGGGGGCAGGGAACACCGGGGAGCTGTTTTTT	CASSPGGAGNTGELFF
TRBJ2-3	TRBV6-6	NA	NA	TGTGCCAGCAGTTACGGGGGAAGCACAGATACGCAGTATTTT	CASSYGGSTDTQYF
TRBJ2-2	TRBV2	NA	NA	TGTGCCACGACGGCTAGCGAGGTCGGGGAGCTGTTTTTT	CATTASEVGELFF
TRBJ2-1	TRBV15	TRBD2	NA	TGTGCCACCAGGGGTTTAGCGGGAGTCAATGAGCAGTTCTTC	CATRGLAGVNEQFF
TRBJ1-2	TRBV5-6	TRBD1	NA	TGTGCCAGCAGCCTAGGGACAGGAACCAACTATGGCTACACCTTC	CASSLGTGTNYGYTF
TRBJ2-3	TRBV7-2	TRBD2	NA	TGTGCCAGCAGCCTCCGACTAGCGGGAGGGAGGGCAGATACGCAGTATTTT	CASSLRLAGGRADTQYF
TRBJ2-1	TRBV15	TRBD2	NA	TGTGCCACCAGCAGGGGCCGCCCGGGGAGCGGGGTTGCCTACAATGAGCAGTTCTTC	CATSRGRPGSGVAYNEQFF
TRBJ2-7	TRBV6-1	NA	few	TGTGCCAGCAGTGGCTACGAGCAGTACTTC	CASSGYEQYF
TRBJ1-2	TRBV29-1	NA	NA	TGCAGCGTAGTCAGGAGTAACTATGGCTACACCTTC	CSVVRSNYGYTF
TRBJ2-7	TRBV27	NA	NA	TGTGCCAGCACCCTAGGGGGGGGGACCTACGAGCAGTACTTC	CASTLGGGTYEQYF
TRBJ1-1	TRBV7-9	NA	few	TGTGCCAGCAGCTTAAGTCTTGAAGCTTTCTTT	CASSLSLEAFF
TRBJ1-3	TRBV4-2	NA	NA	TGTGCCAGCAGCCAAGTAGATTTCCCGGGAAGCTCTGGAAACACCATATATTTT	CASSQVDFPGSSGNTIYF
TRBJ2-7	TRBV18	NA	NA	TGTGCCAGTGCGAGGGCAGACTACGAGCAGTACTTC	CASARADYEQYF
TRBJ2-7	TRBV7-9	NA	NA	TGTGCCAGCAGTCACCTGGAGGGTGGAGACTACGAGCAGTACTTC	CASSHLEGGDYEQYF
TRBJ1-2	TRBV30	NA	once	TGTGCCTGGAGTGCGCCCGTCGGGCCCTCAAATGGCTACACCTTC	CAWSAPVGPSNGYTF
TRBJ2-3	TRBV19	TRBD2	NA	TGTGCCAGTAGTAAAGGAGCGGGAGGAAGCACAGATACGCAGTATTTT	CASSKGAGGSTDTQYF
TRBJ1-2	TRBV19	NA	few	TGTGCCAGTAGTGGTCAGTATGACTATGGCTACACCTTC	CASSGQYDYGYTF
TRBJ2-2	TRBV9	TRBD2	NA	TGTGCCAGCAGCGTTGGGACTAGCGGGAGGGGTACCGGGGAGCTGTTTTTT	CASSVGTSGRGTGELFF
TRBJ2-4	TRBV4-1	NA	NA	TGCGCCAGCAGCTCCCGGGAAGGCAAAAACATTCAGTACTTC	CASSSREGKNIQYF
TRBJ1-1	TRBV7-6	NA	NA	TGTGCCAGCAGCTTAGGGGCCGTGAACACTGAAGCTTTCTTT	CASSLGAVNTEAFF
TRBJ1-5	TRBV28	TRBD1	NA	TGTGCCAGCAGATGGGACAGGCGGAATCAGCCCCAGCATTTT	CASRWDRRNQPQHF
TRBJ1-1	TRBV19	NA	NA	TGTGCCAGTAGTATGGGCAGGACCGCCGAAGCTTTCTTT	CASSMGRTAEAFF
TRBJ2-7	TRBV9	TRBD2	NA	TGTGCCAGCAGCGTCGATTGGACTAGCGGCTACGAGCAGTACTTC	CASSVDWTSGYEQYF
TRBJ1-1	TRBV11-2	NA	NA	TGTGCCAGCAGCTTAGTGCCGGGTTCATGGACTGAAGCTTTCTTT	CASSLVPGSWTEAFF
TRBJ2-5	TRBV25-1	TRBD1	once	TGTGCCAGCAGTGAAAGGTGGGGCCAGGGGGCTGGTGAGACCCAGTACTTC	CASSERWGQGAGETQYF
TRBJ1-6	TRBV6-5	NA	NA	TGTGCCAGCAGTCCGTCGACGGGTAATAATTCACCCCTCCACTTT	CASSPSTGNNSPLHF
TRBJ2-1	TRBV5-1	TRBD1	NA	TGCGCCAGCAGCTCGGGACAGGGGAGGGACAATGAGCAGTTCTTC	CASSSGQGRDNEQFF
TRBJ2-1	TRBV5-4	TRBD1	NA	TGTGCCAGCAGCCTAAGACAGGGCGTCGCTGAGCAGTTCTTC	CASSLRQGVAEQFF
TRBJ1-2	TRBV28	NA	few	TGTGCCAGCAACAATGGGGTGGGCGCCAACTATGGCTACACCTTC	CASNNGVGANYGYTF
TRBJ1-1	TRBV28	NA	NA	TGTGCCAGCAGTTTATCCTCGAGTGCGGCGGCTTTCTTT	CASSLSSSAAAFF
TRBJ2-7	TRBV28	NA	NA	TGTGCCAGCGCCCGGGACATCTCCTACGAGCAGTACTTC	CASARDISYEQYF
TRBJ2-7	TRBV5-1	TRBD1	once	TGCGCCAGCAGCCCGGGGACAGGGGAGAGCTCCTACGAGCAGTACTTC	CASSPGTGESSYEQYF
TRBJ1-1	TRBV7-9	NA	NA	TGTGCCAGCAGCCCGAGTGGGGCAGCGAACACTGAAGCTTTCTTT	CASSPSGAANTEAFF
TRBJ2-7	TRBV28	NA	NA	TGTGCCAGCAGCACCGGCGGGACGCCCTACGAGCAGTACTTC	CASSTGGTPYEQYF
TRBJ2-3	TRBV4-1	NA	few	TGCGCCAGCAGCACCTCGAGGCTAGTTGGCCCAGATACGCAGTATTTT	CASSTSRLVGPDTQYF
TRBJ2-1	TRBV18	NA	NA	TGTGCCAGCTCACTGCGGTATGAGCAGTTCTTC	CASSLRYEQFF
TRBJ2-7	TRBV28	NA	once	TGTGCCAGCAGTGAGGACATGAGGGACGAGCAGTACTTC	CASSEDMRDEQYF
TRBJ2-3	TRBV9	TRBD2	NA	TGTGCCAGCAGCGGAACTAGCGGGGGCCGATTTAGCACAGATACGCAGTATTTT	CASSGTSGGRFSTDTQYF
TRBJ2-3	TRBV14	NA	NA	TGTGCCAGCAGCCAAGATCTACAGGGTGGTTTTACAGATACGCAGTATTTT	CASSQDLQGGFTDTQYF
TRBJ2-7	TRBV13	TRBD2	NA	TGTGCCAGCAGCTTAAGCGGGACTTCTTCCTACGAGCAGTACTTC	CASSLSGTSSYEQYF
TRBJ2-1	TRBV11-2	TRBD2	NA	TGTGCCAGCAGCTTAGAAGGCGGGAGTTACAATGAGCAGTTCTTC	CASSLEGGSYNEQFF
TRBJ1-5	TRBV27	TRBD1	NA	TGTGCCAGCAGCCCCGGACAGGGGAGTCAGCCCCAGCATTTT	CASSPGQGSQPQHF
TRBJ2-7	TRBV6-1	TRBD1	NA	TGTGCCAGCAGGGTGGGACAGGGCTACGAGCAGTACTTC	CASRVGQGYEQYF
TRBJ1-2	TRBV5-5	TRBD1	NA	TGTGCCAGCAGCCGATCGGGACAGGGCTTGGACTATGGCTACACCTTC	CASSRSGQGLDYGYTF
TRBJ2-7	TRBV9	NA	once	TGTGCCAGCAGCCCCGAGGTGGGGACAAGGGTGAGGGAGCAGTACTTC	CASSPEVGTRVREQYF
TRBJ2-7	TRBV2	TRBD2	few	TGTGCCAGCAGAACCGGGACTAGCCGCGTCTACGAGCAGTACTTC	CASRTGTSRVYEQYF
TRBJ2-1	TRBV11-3	TRBD2	NA	TGTGCCAGCAGTCTAGGGGTACTAGCGGGAGGCCAGTACAATGAGCAGTTCTTC	CASSLGVLAGGQYNEQFF
TRBJ2-7	TRBV21-1	NA	NA	TGTGCCAGCAGCAAAGTTAGAAGGACAGCCGACTACGAGCAGTACTTC	CASSKVRRTADYEQYF